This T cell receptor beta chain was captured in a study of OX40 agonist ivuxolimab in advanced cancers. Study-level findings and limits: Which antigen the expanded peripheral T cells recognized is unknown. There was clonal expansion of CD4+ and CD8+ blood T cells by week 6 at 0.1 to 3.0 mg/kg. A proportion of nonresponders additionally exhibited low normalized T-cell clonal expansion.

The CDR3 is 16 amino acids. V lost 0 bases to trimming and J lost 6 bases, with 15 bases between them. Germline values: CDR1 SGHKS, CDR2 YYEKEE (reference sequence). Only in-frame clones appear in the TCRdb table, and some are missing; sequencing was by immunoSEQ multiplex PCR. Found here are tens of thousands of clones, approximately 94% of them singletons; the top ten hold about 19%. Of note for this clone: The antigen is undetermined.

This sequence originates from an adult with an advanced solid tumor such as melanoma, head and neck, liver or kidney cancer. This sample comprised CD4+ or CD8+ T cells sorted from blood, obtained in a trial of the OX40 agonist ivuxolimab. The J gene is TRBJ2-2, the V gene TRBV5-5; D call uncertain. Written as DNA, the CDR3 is TGTGCCAGCAGCTTGGCCAAGACTCCAACCTCCGGGGAGCTGTTTTTT. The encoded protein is CASSLAKTPTSGELFF.